These 8 T cell receptor beta chains were sequenced from one sample in a study of blood T cells in healthy people across ages. The use of a sample-barcoded 5' primer and a J-beta primer mix characterized a second PCR of 7 to 11 cycles. TCRdb passed the 5' RACE reads through MiXCR, listing each CDR3 protein once. The data show about 1,400,000 distinct CDR3 sequences, with around 55% seen just once and under 8.5% held by the top ten. Material: blood. The receptors originated from a young man in good health.

A word on this clonotype: A read error may produce the germline difference seen at one junction end. The chain carries TRBV4-1 and TRBJ2-5; D may be TRBD2 (5 bases). This CDR3 has 14 residues. The germline gives CDR1 MGHRA, CDR2 YSYEKL. CDR3 nucleotide sequence: TGCGCCAGCAGCCAAGATGGCTGGGGAGAGGCCCAGTACTTC. The encoded protein is CASSQDGWGEAQYF.

On this clonotype: Since a much larger clone is just one base distant, this may be a read error. The chain combines TRBV5-6 with TRBJ2-7; D possibly corresponds to TRBD1 (5 bases). V was pared by 4 bases and J by 2 bases, with 10 bases between. Germline-derived CDR1 and CDR2 are SGHDT and YYEEEE. This CDR3 has 13 amino acids. The CDR3 nucleotides are TGTGCCAGCAGCCCCGGACACCCCTACGAGCAGTACTTC. Amino acid sequence: CASSPGHPYEQYF.

The genes are TRBV27 and TRBJ2-4, with D tentatively TRBD1 (5 bases). The DNA end is a closer match to TRBJ2-7, so the J assignment may be wrong. The length of the CDR3 is 14 residues. Germline values: CDR1 MNHEY, CDR2 SMNVEV (reference sequence). The chain's CDR3 is CASSLSWGVYEQYF. The DNA for the CDR3 is TGTGCCAGCAGCCTGTCGTGGGGCGTTTACGAGCAGTACTTC.

This chain connects TRBV5-1 to TRBJ1-1, with 7 bases lining up with TRBD1. Germline V gene data show CDR1 as SGHRS and CDR2 as YFSETQ. The CDR3 is 16 amino acids. V trimming: 4 bases; J trimming: 3 bases; junction bases outside the gene matches: 12. CDR3 bases: TGCGCCAGCAGCAAGCTACAGGGGTGGGTCGACACTGAAGCTTTCTTT. It yields the protein CASSKLQGWVDTEAFF.

The chain employs TRBV15 and TRBJ1-5; D is unresolved. From germline, CDR1 is LNHNV and CDR2 YYDKDF (reference sequence). Between the trimmed V and J ends, which lost 0 bases and 5 bases, there was a span of 11 bases. This CDR3 has 15 residues. As DNA, the CDR3 is TGTGCCACCAGCAGAGATGGGAACGCTCATCAGCCCCAGCATTTT. This translates into CATSRDGNAHQPQHF. Together with reference TRBV15 and TRBJ1-5, the CDR3 gives the full variable domain: DAMVIQNPRYQVTQFGKPVTLSCSQTLNHNVMYWYQQKSSQAPKLLFHYYDKDFNNEADTPDNFQSRRPNTSFCFLDIRSPGLGDTAMYLCATSRDGNAHQPQHFGDGTRLSIL.

The chain links TRBV29-1 to TRBJ2-1; D might be TRBD2 (5 bases). CDR1 and CDR2 from the germline V gene are SQVTM and ANQGSEA. The CDR3 loop spans 15 amino acids. Trimming shortened V by 4 bases and J by 2 bases, and 15 bases separated the two germline ends. The chain's CDR3 is CSVVPTTSPYNEQFF. As DNA, the CDR3 is TGCAGCGTTGTCCCGACTACCAGCCCCTACAATGAGCAGTTCTTC.

The chain carries TRBV27 and TRBJ1-2; TRBD1 is a possible D gene (5 bases). This CDR3 has 13 residues. Germline V CDR1 and CDR2: MNHEY, SMNVEV (reference sequence). Trimming shortened V by 5 bases and J by 7 bases, and 14 bases separated the two germline ends. The CDR3 here is CASSPAGPAGYTF. In DNA, the CDR3 is TGTGCCAGCAGTCCGGCAGGGCCGGCTGGCTACACCTTC.

CDR3: CSSKGLTDTQYF. The CDR3 DNA follows: TGCAGCTCCAAAGGGCTCACAGATACGCAGTATTTT. The J gene is TRBJ2-3, the V gene TRBV29-1; D is unclear. CDR1 is SQVTM, CDR2 ANQGSEA, per germline. The V end was cut by 8 bases, the J end by 2 bases, with 11 bases between. The CDR3 loop spans 12 amino acids.